The next 25 T cell receptor beta chains were all read from a single sample in a study of blood T cell repertoires in COVID-19. TCRdb's table, derived via immunoSEQ multiplex PCR, lists solely in-frame clones and lacks some. The sample contains some 200,000 clones, 80% to 85% of which appear only once. The sample was peripheral blood. These receptors all come from a human donor with acute or convalescent COVID-19. The donor label of this sample is uncertain.

The CDR3 sequence: CASSDGQGITQPQHF. CDR3 bases: TGCGCCAGCAGCGACGGACAGGGGATCACTCAGCCCCAGCATTTT. This chain connects TRBV5-1 to TRBJ1-5, with TRBD1 matching 9 bases. The junction had 8 bases not matched to a gene; V was cut back by 4 bases and J by 6 bases. The CDR3 loop spans 15 amino acids. Germline CDR1 reads SGHRS; CDR2 reads YFSETQ.

J is TRBJ1-2 and V is TRBV7-9; D possibly corresponds to TRBD1 (5 bases). The germline CDR1 and CDR2 sequences are SEHNR and FQNEAQ (reference sequence). Trimming removed 1 base at V and 7 bases at J, with 16 bases between. The CDR3 consists of 15 residues. The CDR3 sequence is CASSLGWDSIAGYTF. The CDR3 region has the DNA TGTGCCAGCAGCTTAGGGTGGGACTCCATTGCTGGCTACACCTTC.

V usage is TRBV15 and J usage is TRBJ2-4, with a tentative D call TRBD1 (6 bases). The CDR3 covers 16 residues. Trimming stripped 1 base from V and 1 base from J, with 11 bases between. The germline V gene encodes CDR1 LNHNV and CDR2 YYDKDF (reference sequence). The CDR3 sequence is CATSRGQAGAKNIQYF. DNA for the CDR3: TGTGCCACCAGCAGAGGACAGGCAGGCGCCAAAAACATTCAGTACTTC.

This chain joins TRBV21-1 and TRBJ1-1; the table's TRBD1 call for D was not verified on the DNA. TRBV21-1 is an annotated pseudogene. The length of the CDR3 is 13 residues. For the CDR3, the DNA is TGTGCCAGACAGGGGGCGTTAGGCACTGAAGCTTTCTTT. Its protein product is CARQGALGTEAFF.

The V gene is TRBV19, the J gene TRBJ2-5; D possibly corresponds to TRBD1 (6 bases). V was trimmed by 1 base and J by 2 bases, leaving 8 bases between them. Germline V gene lookup returns CDR1 LNHDA and CDR2 SQIVND (reference sequence). CDR3 length equals 14 residues. The CDR3 DNA reads as TGTGCCAGTAGTATAGGCCAGGGGCAAGAGACCCAGTACTTC. This translates into CASSIGQGQETQYF.

This sequence joins TRBV2 and TRBJ2-6, with 7 bases that match TRBD1. The CDR3 sequence is 15 residues long. The germline V gene has CDR1 SNHLY and CDR2 FYNNEI. V lost 7 bases, J lost 1 base, and 4 bases stayed unmatched. This CDR3 is CASTQQGSGANVLTF. The DNA for the CDR3 is TGTGCCAGCACTCAACAGGGGTCTGGGGCCAACGTCCTGACTTTC. The whole variable domain, remainder taken from reference TRBV2 and TRBJ2-6, is EPEVTQTPSHQVTQMGQEVILRCVPISNHLYFYWYRQILGQKVEFLVSFYNNEISEKSEIFDDQFSVERPDGSNFTLKIRSTKLEDSAMYFCASTQQGSGANVLTFGAGSRLTVL.

This clone was recorded once. Other nucleotide sequences in the sample specify the same CDR3. This chain uses TRBV5-1 with TRBJ1-1; 8 bases are a match to TRBD1. Germline V gives CDR1 SGHRS, CDR2 YFSETQ. J was trimmed by 3 bases and V by 5 bases; bases with no gene match: 3. CDR3 size: 13 residues. DNA of the CDR3: TGCGCCAGCAGTCTACAGGGGGACACTGAAGCTTTCTTT. Amino acids: CASSLQGDTEAFF.

In this sample, this clone turned up a few times. The CDR3 DNA reads as TGTGCCAGCAGCCCGGGACAGGGGGCAGGTGGCAATCAGCCCCAGCATTTT. It is translated as CASSPGQGAGGNQPQHF. The chain recombines TRBV5-8 with TRBJ1-5; 12 positions match TRBD1. The germline V gene encodes CDR1 SGHTS and CDR2 YDEGEE. This CDR3 is 17 amino acids long. The J segment lost 2 bases and the V segment lost 4 bases, leaving 7 bases of the junction unmatched.

The chain joins TRBV7-6 to TRBJ2-2; D possibly corresponds to TRBD1 (6 bases). Germline V gives CDR1 SGHVS, CDR2 FNYEAQ. This CDR3 comprises 14 residues. Trimming pared 7 bases from V and 4 bases from J, leaving 13 bases between. Written as DNA, the CDR3 is TGTGCCAGCAAACAAGGACAGCCCACCGGGGAGCTGTTTTTT. It codes for CASKQGQPTGELFF. Full variable domain (missing parts from reference TRBV7-6 and TRBJ2-2): GAGVSQSPRYKVTKRGQDVALRCDPISGHVSLYWYRQALGQGPEFLTYFNYEAQQDKSGLPNDRFSAERPEGSISTLTIQRTEQRDSAMYRCASKQGQPTGELFFGEGSRLTVL.

The chain has TRBV5-4 and TRBJ1-1, with 7 positions matching TRBD1. This CDR3 region has 14 residues. Germline CDR1 and CDR2: SGHNT and YYREEE (reference sequence). Trimming cost V 4 bases and J 5 bases; bases outside gene matches: 8. This chain's CDR3 is CASSLTGARTEAFF. The CDR3 region has the DNA TGTGCCAGCAGCCTTACAGGGGCCAGGACTGAAGCTTTCTTT. The whole variable domain, remainder taken from reference TRBV5-4 and TRBJ1-1, is ETGVTQSPTHLIKTRGQQVTLRCSSQSGHNTVSWYQQALGQGPQFIFQYYREEENGRGNFPPRFSGLQFPNYSSELNVNALELDDSALYLCASSLTGARTEAFFGQGTRLTVV.

The sample holds one count of this clone. The chain links TRBV18 to TRBJ1-2, with D possibly matching TRBD1 (5 bases). Trimming took 3 bases from V and 10 from J, leaving 21 bases between them. Per the germline V gene, CDR1 is KGHSH and CDR2 is LQKENI. This CDR3 has 15 residues. CDR3 nucleotides: TGTGCCAGCTCACCGGTCCGGGACTCCACTATTGACTACACCTTC. This translates into CASSPVRDSTIDYTF.

Here the CDR3 reads CASSPYSTGTGNTIYF. The CDR3 bases are TGTGCCAGTAGTCCGTACTCGACAGGGACCGGAAACACCATATATTTT. The J gene is TRBJ1-3, the V gene TRBV19; TRBD1 aligns across 7 bases. The junction had 11 bases not matched to a gene; V was cut back by 5 bases and J by 4 bases. The germline V gene has CDR1 LNHDA and CDR2 SQIVND (reference sequence). The CDR3 loop spans 16 amino acids.

V gene TRBV3-1 (or the pseudogene TRBV3-2) combines with J gene TRBJ2-1; D remains unclear. The CDR3 spans 12 residues. CDR1 is LGHDT and CDR2 is YNNKEL in the germline V gene (reference sequence). Trimming took off 4 bases at V and 8 bases at J, with 9 bases between the two ends. CDR3 DNA sequence: TGTGCCAGCAGCCTTCGAGTGTATGAGCAGTTCTTC. Translating gives CASSLRVYEQFF.

This clone was counted once. The rearrangement uses TRBV15 and TRBJ2-5; D perhaps matches TRBD2 (6 bases). The CDR3 is 11 amino acids. Trimming removed 10 bases at V and 2 bases at J, with 8 bases between. Germline loops: CDR1 LNHNV, CDR2 YYDKDF (reference sequence). The CDR3 sequence: CASGEQETQYF. Written as DNA, the CDR3 is TGTGCCAGCGGGGAACAAGAGACCCAGTACTTC. Using reference TRBV15 and TRBJ2-5 for the parts outside the CDR3, the full variable domain is DAMVIQNPRYQVTQFGKPVTLSCSQTLNHNVMYWYQQKSSQAPKLLFHYYDKDFNNEADTPDNFQSRRPNTSFCFLDIRSPGLGDTAMYLCASGEQETQYFGPGTRLLVL.

The V and J genes are TRBV7-3 and TRBJ2-1; 10 bases align to TRBD2. V was pared by 5 bases and J by 7 bases, with 8 bases of the junction left unmatched. CDR3 length: 15 residues. Germline V gene sequence: CDR1 SGHTA, CDR2 FQGTGA. For the CDR3, the DNA is TGTGCCAGCAGCCGCGGGACTAGCGACGGAAATGAGCAGTTCTTC. Amino acids: CASSRGTSDGNEQFF.

The chain carries TRBV18 and TRBJ1-4, with a tentative D call TRBD1 (5 bases). The CDR3 is 17 residues long. Between the trimmed V and J ends, which lost 3 bases and 0 bases, there was a span of 14 bases. Germline V gene sequence: CDR1 KGHSH, CDR2 LQKENI. The CDR3 reads CASSPTPDIPTNEKLFF. The CDR3 nucleotides read TGTGCCAGCTCACCGACCCCGGACATACCAACTAATGAAAAACTGTTTTTT.

CDR3 bases: TGTGCCAGCAGCCAAAAGAAAACTAGCGGGTTAGATACGCAGTATTTT. The encoded protein is CASSQKKTSGLDTQYF. V and J are TRBV14 and TRBJ2-3; 9 bases are shared with TRBD2. In germline, CDR1 is SGHDN, CDR2 FVKESK. This CDR3 region has 16 residues. Unmatched junction bases numbered 8, after V lost 2 bases and J lost 5 bases.

V gene TRBV19 combines with J gene TRBJ1-1; 8 nucleotides line up with TRBD1. This CDR3 contains 13 residues. The germline gives CDR1 LNHDA, CDR2 SQIVND (reference sequence). The V segment lost 7 bases and the J segment 5 bases; nucleotides outside the gene matches: 6. CDR3: CASKTGESTEAFF. DNA for the CDR3: TGTGCCAGTAAGACAGGGGAAAGTACTGAAGCTTTCTTT.

In nucleotides, the CDR3 is TGTGCCAGCAGTGACCATCCCGGGGGGGAGCAGTACTTC. Translated: CASSDHPGGEQYF. V gene TRBV6-1 combines with J gene TRBJ2-7; TRBD2 matches 7 bases. This CDR3 is built from 13 residues. With V trimmed by 3 bases and J by 7 bases, 6 bases remained unmatched. Per the germline V gene, CDR1 is MNHNS and CDR2 is SASEGT.

The rearrangement uses TRBV9 and TRBJ2-5; 10 positions agree with TRBD1. Germline lookup yields CDR1 SGDLS and CDR2 YYNGEE. CDR3 length equals 15 residues. Unmatched junction bases numbered 8, after V lost 4 bases and J lost 5 bases. CDR3 bases: TGTGCCAGCAGCTCCGACAGGGGGCGAGGGGAGACCCAGTACTTC. Protein sequence: CASSSDRGRGETQYF.

The V call is TRBV5-5, the J call TRBJ1-3, with no clear D. Trimming shortened V by 2 bases and J by 0 bases, and 9 bases separated the two germline ends. The CDR3 sequence is 15 residues long. The V gene's germline CDR1 is SGHKS and CDR2 YYEKEE (reference sequence). CDR3 residues: CASSLLVNSGNTIYF. CDR3 in DNA: TGTGCCAGCAGCTTACTAGTTAACTCTGGAAACACCATATATTTT. The whole variable domain, remainder taken from reference TRBV5-5 and TRBJ1-3, is DAGVTQSPTHLIKTRGQQVTLRCSPISGHKSVSWYQQVLGQGPQFIFQYYEKEERGRGNFPDRFSARQFPNYSSELNVNALLLGDSALYLCASSLLVNSGNTIYFGEGSWLTVV.

The V call is TRBV28, the J call TRBJ2-3; D unclear. The CDR3 has 13 residues. Per the germline V gene, CDR1 is MDHEN and CDR2 is SYDVKM. Trimming stripped 7 bases from V and 1 base from J, with 9 bases between. The CDR3 bases are TGTGCCAGCACCCTTATAGGCACAGATACGCAGTATTTT. This translates into CASTLIGTDTQYF. Full variable domain (outside the CDR3, taken from reference TRBV28 and TRBJ2-3): DVKVTQSSRYLVKRTGEKVFLECVQDMDHENMFWYRQDPGLGLRLIYFSYDVKMKEKGDIPEGYSVSREKKERFSLILESASTNQTSMYLCASTLIGTDTQYFGPGTRLTVL.

The V call is TRBV15, the J call TRBJ1-5; TRBD1 aligns across 8 bases. The CDR3 sequence is 15 residues long. The V gene end was trimmed by 3 bases and the J gene end by 2 bases; junction bases not matched to a gene: 3. Germline V gene lookup returns CDR1 LNHNV and CDR2 YYDKDF (reference sequence). In nucleotides, the CDR3 is TGTGCCACCAGCAGCAAGACAGGGGGCAATCAGCCCCAGCATTTT. Residues: CATSSKTGGNQPQHF.

V usage is TRBV20-1 and J usage is TRBJ2-7; 7 bases map to TRBD1. The length of the CDR3 is 17 residues. Per the germline V gene, CDR1 is DFQATT and CDR2 is SNEGSKA (reference sequence). V shed 3 bases, J shed 2 bases, and the junction held 16 bases outside the gene matches. The chain's CDR3 is CSASLVGDRALPYEQYF. CDR3 nucleotides: TGCAGTGCTAGTCTTGTTGGAGACAGGGCCCTTCCCTACGAGCAGTACTTC.

The chain links TRBV5-1 to TRBJ2-7; perhaps TRBD1 as D (6 bases). In germline, CDR1 is SGHRS, CDR2 YFSETQ. CDR3 length equals 15 residues. The germline V and J ends were trimmed by 0 bases and 3 bases, with 13 bases remaining between them. The CDR3 sequence: CASSLDRVFRYEQYF. CDR3 DNA sequence: TGCGCCAGCAGCTTGGACAGGGTTTTTCGCTACGAGCAGTACTTC.